What follows is one T cell receptor beta chain and its context. These data originate in a study of T cell responses to AZD1222 COVID-19 vaccine. Assay: immunoSEQ multiplex PCR; the TCRdb copy retains only in-frame clones and omits some. The sample has 20,000 to 30,000 clones, 88% seen once; the top ten hold 2.5% to 3%. The source material was peripheral blood, sampled 28 days after the second AZD1222 dose. This TCR came from an adult who received the AZD1222 COVID-19 vaccine.

The DNA of the CDR3 is TGTGCCAGCAGCTTGTCGCTTGCGGCTGGAAACACCATATATTTT. It specifies CASSLSLAAGNTIYF. The chain carries TRBV7-6 and TRBJ1-3; D unclear. This CDR3 region has 15 residues. Looked up from germline, CDR1 is SGHVS and CDR2 is FNYEAQ. V lost 3 bases, J lost 2 bases, and 11 bases lay in between.